The clone carrying this TCR beta chain appeared many times. Its antigen is undetermined. This sample is drawn from a study of T cells after yellow fever vaccination. Study-level results: Contaminating bulk clonotypes could be abundant in FACS-sorted repertoires. The booster response re-showed most primary clones: 96% CD4, about 89% CD8.

Production of TCR cDNA was by 5'RACE template switching, which also added a universal primer site and UMIs. TCRdb re-called the 5' RACE reads with MiXCR, one entry per CDR3 protein. The table lists 100,000 to 150,000 distinct CDR3 sequences, more than 5.5% of them singletons. This CDR3 contains 15 residues. V dropped 4 bases and J dropped 4 bases, with 17 bases sitting between them. CDR1 and CDR2 (germline): SGHTA, FQGNSA. The V call is TRBV7-2, the J call TRBJ2-7; tentatively, D is TRBD2 (7 bases). This specimen was CD4+ T cells sorted from PBMCs, taken more than 35 days after the first yellow fever vaccination. The clonotype was recovered from a man between 18 and 29 years old who received the YFV17D yellow fever vaccine. CDR3 residues: CASSSRGGDRYEQYF. Here the CDR3 DNA reads TGTGCCAGCAGCTCCCGAGGGGGGGATCGGTACGAGCAGTACTTC.